This T cell receptor beta chain was captured by sequencing in a study of tissue T cells after allogeneic stem cell transplantation. Across the whole study: Pathologist H&E review favored samples with visible lymphocytes for sequencing among multiple samples. Whole-study findings and limits: Across patients, clones rarely overlapped, yet motif clusters were shared tissue-specifically. Within patients, tissue anatomy strongly shaped TCR repertoire composition.

Concerning this clone: Its antigen remains unknown.

Comparators without hematopoietic cell transplant had other cancers, at least five gastrointestinal samples, and no known gastrointestinal disease. The germline gives CDR1 SGHRS, CDR2 YFSETQ. This CDR3 spans 13 amino acids. The V and J ends lost 0 bases and 4 bases respectively, with 7 bases between them. TCRdb's table, derived via immunoSEQ multiplex PCR, lists solely in-frame clones and lacks some. The sample records some 25,000 clones, roughly 80% being singletons. The origin of this receptor is a female donor aged 60 or older with lung cancer. This chain uses TRBV5-1 with TRBJ1-1; D gene unclear. This material consisted of tissue from the ileum, taken at autopsy. The CDR3 sequence: CASSLDTGTEAFF. In DNA, the CDR3 is TGCGCCAGCAGCTTGGACACTGGCACTGAAGCTTTCTTT.